The sequence of this T cell receptor (beta chain) was determined in a study of neurological immune-mediated disorders. Study conclusions and caveats: Phylogenetically, 18 of 34 multiple sclerosis patients' repertoires fell into one related-CDR3 cluster, a possible signature.

Many counts were recorded for this clonotype. Its specificity is unknown. V shed 4 bases, J shed 4 bases, and the junction held 11 bases outside the gene matches. CDR1 SGDLS and CDR2 YYNGEE come from the germline V gene. The CDR3 is 16 amino acids. 5'RACE employing 10-nucleotide random UMIs yielded the cDNA. MiXCR, applied by TCRdb to the 5' RACE reads, yields one record per CDR3 protein. The data contain about 54,000 distinct CDR3 sequences, about 4.2% of them seen just once; the ten biggest clones take up approximately 2%. The specimen sequenced was CD4+ T cells from blood. The chain links TRBV9 to TRBJ1-3; 7 bases align to TRBD1. The sequence derives from a woman aged 35 to 49 with multiple sclerosis. For the CDR3, the DNA is TGTGCCAGCAGCCCCTTCACAGGGGTAGCCGGAAACACCATATATTTT. This translates into CASSPFTGVAGNTIYF.